The next 9 T cell receptor beta chains were all read from a single sample in a study of control samples from healthy donors and cancer patients. Using immunoSEQ multiplex PCR, the repertoire was profiled, and TCRdb retains in-frame clones only, with some absent. The sample records around 77,000 clones, about 92% being singletons. Sequencing was performed on blood. All receptors derive from a woman in her sixties in good health.

The chain has TRBV7-8 and TRBJ1-5; D uncertain. Trimming left V 1 base short and J 7 bases short, with 8 bases between. Germline lookup yields CDR1 SGHVS and CDR2 FQNEAQ. This CDR3 is 13 amino acids long. Here the CDR3 reads CASSLELGQPQHF. For the CDR3, the DNA is TGTGCCAGCAGCTTAGAACTGGGACAGCCCCAGCATTTT.

The gene calls are TRBV6-5 and TRBJ2-5, with D perhaps TRBD1 (6 bases). The V end lost 2 bases, the J end lost 11 bases, and 9 bases lay between the germline ends. CDR3 size: 11 residues. CDR1 MNHEY and CDR2 SVGAGI come from the germline V gene. The DNA for the CDR3 is TGTGCCAGCAGTTACGATGGGACACAGTACTTC. Protein product: CASSYDGTQYF.

V is TRBV5-8 and J is TRBJ2-5; D is possibly TRBD2 (6 bases). CDR1 is SGHTS, CDR2 YDEGEE, per germline. The CDR3 is 11 amino acids. Trimming removed 5 bases at V and 11 bases at J, with 13 bases between. CDR3 sequence: CASRAGTEQYF. The CDR3 DNA is TGTGCCAGCAGGGCCGGGACTGAGCAGTACTTC.

This chain connects TRBV27 to TRBJ1-5; D is unresolved. This CDR3 has 13 residues. Germline CDR1 and CDR2: MNHEY and SMNVEV (reference sequence). The ends were cut back, 5 bases at V and 4 bases at J, with 9 bases in the middle. CDR3 sequence: CASSPPVNQPQHF. The CDR3 region has the DNA TGTGCCAGCAGTCCACCAGTTAATCAGCCCCAGCATTTT.

The chain uses TRBV6-2 or TRBV6-3 and TRBJ2-3; D tentatively reads TRBD1 or TRBD2 (5 bases each). V lost 6 bases to trimming and J lost 5 bases, with 18 bases between them. Germline values: CDR1 MNHEY, CDR2 SVGEGT. This CDR3 is built from 15 residues. The CDR3 DNA reads as TGTGCCAGCAGCGATGGGACCGAAAAGGGAGATACGCAGTATTTT. Amino acid sequence: CASSDGTEKGDTQYF.

The rearrangement links TRBV7-9 to TRBJ1-1; D is unresolved. The CDR3 length is 14 residues. The V gene's germline CDR1 is SEHNR and CDR2 FQNEAQ (reference sequence). The V end was cut by 6 bases, the J end by 0 bases, with 11 bases between. Here the CDR3 reads CASSHRALNTEAFF. DNA of the CDR3: TGTGCCAGCAGTCACCGGGCCTTGAACACTGAAGCTTTCTTT.

The gene calls are TRBV19 and TRBJ1-2, with TRBD1 matching over 7 bases. CDR3 length equals 14 residues. The junction had 11 bases not matched to a gene; V was cut back by 6 bases and J by 7 bases. Germline V gene lookup returns CDR1 LNHDA and CDR2 SQIVND (reference sequence). As DNA, the CDR3 is TGTGCCAGTAGCGCACAGGGGTTACGCGGTGGCTACACCTTC. Protein sequence: CASSAQGLRGGYTF.

The rearrangement links TRBV28 to TRBJ1-5, with D perhaps matching TRBD1 (6 bases). Germline CDR1 and CDR2: MDHEN and SYDVKM. V lost 4 bases to trimming and J lost 3 bases, with 13 bases between them. The CDR3 length is 15 residues. For the CDR3, the DNA is TGTGCCAGCAGTTCAGGGGATAATACCAATCAGCCCCAGCATTTT. It specifies CASSSGDNTNQPQHF.

The chain is built from TRBV3-1 (or the pseudogene TRBV3-2) and TRBJ1-3; D not certain. V was cut by 0 bases and J by 12 bases, with 18 bases left in between. The CDR3 sequence is 15 residues long. The V gene's germline CDR1 is LGHDT and CDR2 YNNKEL (reference sequence). The DNA of the CDR3 is TGTGCCAGCAGCCAAGAGGAGCACCTCCCGAGACGCATATATTTT. It is translated as CASSQEEHLPRRIYF.